These 8 T cell receptor beta chains originate from one sample sequenced in a study of monozygotic twins with inflammatory bowel disease. TCRdb re-called the 5' RACE reads and shows each CDR3 protein once, DNA omitted. The table lists fewer than 350,000 distinct CDR3 sequences, with around 2% in the top ten. Sequenced material: blood. Every receptor here comes from a human donor with ulcerative colitis or Crohn's disease, or a healthy co-twin of an affected twin (not recorded which).

The V and J genes are TRBV12-3 or TRBV12-4 and TRBJ1-6; there is no DNA to check the TCRdb D call of TRBD1. The CDR3 is 14 amino acids. The CDR3 spells CASSPPVDNSPLHF.

The V and J genes are TRBV28 and TRBJ2-6; TCRdb calls TRBD2, which cannot be checked without DNA. The CDR3 is 16 residues long. Germline V gene data show CDR1 as MDHEN and CDR2 as SYDVKM. The CDR3 reads CASSSGRLSGANVLTF.

The rearrangement links TRBV4-2 to TRBJ2-5; with no DNA, the TCRdb D assignment of TRBD2 cannot be verified. The CDR3 has 18 residues. Germline V gene sequence: CDR1 LGHNA, CDR2 YNFKEQ. CDR3 in amino acids: CASSQGLAGVLGEETQYF.

The CDR3 is CASSYSGSGRPRDTQYF. This sequence joins TRBV6-5 and TRBJ2-3; TCRdb's D call of TRBD2 is untestable without DNA. Germline V CDR1 and CDR2: MNHEY, SVGAGI. The length of the CDR3 is 17 residues.

The J gene is TRBJ2-6, the V gene TRBV19. Germline-derived CDR1 and CDR2 are LNHDA and SQIVND (reference sequence). CDR3 length: 17 residues. CDR3 amino acids: CASSITARDSGANVLTF.

The chain is built from TRBV5-4 and TRBJ1-1. Germline V CDR1 and CDR2: SGHNT, YYREEE (reference sequence). CDR3 length: 14 amino acids. The CDR3 protein is CARMWGDFNTEAFF.

V usage is TRBV3-1 and J usage is TRBJ2-5; TCRdb's D call of TRBD1 is untestable without DNA. CDR1 and CDR2 (germline): LGHDT, YNNKEL (reference sequence). The CDR3 totals 13 residues. This CDR3 is CASREDIQETQYF.

The V and J genes are TRBV5-1 and TRBJ1-5; no DNA is available, so the TRBD1 call from TCRdb remains unchecked. This CDR3 is 15 amino acids long. From germline, CDR1 is SGHRS and CDR2 YFSETQ. The CDR3 here is CASSLGTGAHQPQHF. The variable domain in full, with the rest retrieved from reference TRBV5-1 and TRBJ1-5, is KAGVTQTPRYLIKTRGQQVTLSCSPISGHRSVSWYQQTPGQGLQFLFEYFSETQRNKGNFPGRFSGRQFSNSRSEMNVSTLELGDSALYLCASSLGTGAHQPQHFGDGTRLSIL.